The 13 T cell receptor beta chains below come from one sample, sequenced in a study of T cells in localized non-small cell lung cancer. Libraries were prepared by immunoSEQ multiplex PCR; TCRdb keeps only in-frame clonotypes and omits some of them. The table records around 25,000 clones, approximately 86% of them present only once. The sequencing used peripheral blood, collected before any cancer treatment. These receptors came from a female donor of 60 years or more with stage I lung adenocarcinoma.

This chain uses TRBV10-1 with TRBJ1-1, with D unclear. CDR3 size: 13 residues. The germline V and J ends were trimmed by 5 bases and 5 bases, with 12 bases remaining between them. Per the germline V gene, CDR1 is WNHNN and CDR2 is SYGVQD (reference sequence). The CDR3 DNA is TGCGCCAGCAGTTTTGGGCCGAATACTGAAGCTTTCTTT. As protein: CASSFGPNTEAFF.

This clone has a handful of counts. This chain joins TRBV7-3 and TRBJ2-2; TRBD2 matches 11 bases. Unmatched junction bases numbered 9, after V lost 5 bases and J lost 4 bases. There are 17 residues in the CDR3. Germline V CDR1 and CDR2: SGHTA, FQGTGA. The CDR3 region has the DNA TGTGCCAGCAGCCCACCCGGGACTAGCGGCACCACCGGGGAGCTGTTTTTT. This translates into CASSPPGTSGTTGELFF.

The chain couples TRBV7-9 to TRBJ2-7; D gene uncertain. In germline, CDR1 is SEHNR, CDR2 FQNEAQ (reference sequence). This CDR3 spans 13 amino acids. With 5 bases removed from V and 3 bases from J, the gap between germline ends came to 11 bases. CDR3 DNA sequence: TGTGCCAGCAGCCCGGACGGCCTCTACGAGCAGTACTTC. Protein sequence: CASSPDGLYEQYF.

The chain carries TRBV19 and TRBJ2-1; 7 bases fit TRBD1. The trim removed 1 base at V and 7 bases at J, leaving 4 bases unmatched. CDR1 is LNHDA, CDR2 SQIVND, per germline (reference sequence). This CDR3 region has 14 residues. The CDR3 coding sequence is TGTGCCAGTAGTATAGGCGACAGGGCGAATGAGCAGTTCTTC. It encodes CASSIGDRANEQFF.

The genes are TRBV30 and TRBJ2-7, with 14 bases lining up with TRBD2. The germline CDR1 and CDR2 sequences are GTSNPN and SVGIG (reference sequence). This CDR3 region has 21 residues. V dropped 2 bases and J dropped 4; count of bases not matched to a gene: 22. This CDR3 is CAWSRRIGGARLAGGPYEQYF. Here the CDR3 DNA reads TGTGCCTGGAGTCGTCGCATCGGTGGGGCGAGACTAGCGGGAGGGCCGTACGAGCAGTACTTC. The variable domain in full, with the rest retrieved from reference TRBV30 and TRBJ2-7, is SQTIHQWPATLVQPVGSPLSLECTVEGTSNPNLYWYRQAAGRGLQLLFYSVGIGQISSEVPQNLSASRPQDRQFILSSKKLLLSDSGFYLCAWSRRIGGARLAGGPYEQYFGPGTRLTVT.

CDR3 DNA: TGTGCCAGCAGCTTGGCGGCCCTAGCGGGAGGGGCAGATACGCAGTATTTT. Translating gives CASSLAALAGGADTQYF. The V gene is TRBV5-6, the J gene TRBJ2-3, with 12 bases aligning to TRBD2. The V and J ends lost 0 bases and 4 bases, in that order; junction bases with no gene match: 6. Germline CDR1 and CDR2: SGHDT and YYEEEE. The CDR3 covers 17 residues. The full variable domain, its missing parts supplied by reference TRBV5-6 and TRBJ2-3, is DAGVTQSPTHLIKTRGQQVTLRCSPKSGHDTVSWYQQALGQGPQFIFQYYEEEERQRGNFPDRFSGHQFPNYSSELNVNALLLGDSALYLCASSLAALAGGADTQYFGPGTRLTVL.

This chain uses TRBV30 with TRBJ1-6; D perhaps matches TRBD1 (6 bases). Germline assignment: CDR1 GTSNPN and CDR2 SVGIG (reference sequence). With 7 bases removed from V and 7 bases from J, the gap between germline ends came to 14 bases. The length of the CDR3 is 13 residues. This CDR3 is CAFGGRENSPLHF. CDR3 in DNA: TGTGCCTTCGGGGGCAGGGAGAATTCACCCCTCCACTTT.

The CDR3 sequence is CASSLVQGSEQFF. The DNA of the CDR3 is TGTGCCAGCAGCTTAGTACAGGGAAGTGAGCAGTTCTTC. V usage is TRBV11-1 and J usage is TRBJ2-1; maybe TRBD1 (6 bases). The CDR3 extends over 13 amino acids. Per germline, CDR1 SGHAT and CDR2 FQDESV (reference sequence). The V end was cut by 1 base, the J end by 9 bases, with 10 bases between.

The chain joins TRBV10-1 to TRBJ2-5; 9 bases agree with TRBD1. Looked up from germline, CDR1 is WNHNN and CDR2 is SYGVQD (reference sequence). Trimming removed 5 bases from V and 3 bases from J; junction bases left unmatched: 4. CDR3 size: 14 residues. The CDR3 region is CASSTGGEEETQYF. CDR3 coding DNA: TGCGCCAGCAGTACAGGGGGCGAGGAAGAGACCCAGTACTTC.

The chain joins TRBV30 to TRBJ1-6; TRBD1 might be the D (5 bases). V dropped 7 bases and J dropped 0 bases, with 10 bases sitting between them. This CDR3 is 14 amino acids long. Germline values: CDR1 GTSNPN, CDR2 SVGIG (reference sequence). CDR3 DNA: TGTGCCTTGACAGTCAGCTCCTATAATTCACCCCTCCACTTT. Translation gives CALTVSSYNSPLHF.

The chain joins TRBV6-5 to TRBJ2-3, with 8 bases identical to TRBD2. CDR3 length equals 16 residues. J gave up 4 bases and V 4 bases, and 10 bases lay outside the gene matches. The germline V gene encodes CDR1 MNHEY and CDR2 SVGAGI. The CDR3 DNA reads as TGTGCCAGCAGTTCCAGAAGCGGGGGCCCCCCAGATACGCAGTATTTT. The encoded protein is CASSSRSGGPPDTQYF.

The chain has TRBV5-6 and TRBJ1-5; D not certain. The CDR3 loop spans 15 amino acids. Germline lookup yields CDR1 SGHDT and CDR2 YYEEEE. V was cut by 2 bases and J by 10 bases, with 19 bases left in between. CDR3 protein: CASSFLRRPMTPQHF. CDR3 coding DNA: TGTGCCAGCAGCTTCTTAAGGCGGCCCATGACTCCCCAGCATTTT.

The rearrangement uses TRBV14 and TRBJ2-3, with 11 bases aligning to TRBD2. CDR1 and CDR2 (germline): SGHDN, FVKESK. The ends lost 4 bases at V and 4 bases at J; junction bases unmatched: 4. CDR3 length: 15 residues. Here the CDR3 reads CASSRISGRADTQYF. The CDR3 DNA sequence: TGTGCCAGCAGCCGAATTAGCGGGAGGGCAGATACGCAGTATTTT.